A single sample is the source of the 27 T cell receptor beta chains below, sequenced in a study of OX40 agonist ivuxolimab in advanced cancers. Libraries were constructed by the immunoSEQ multiplex PCR assay. Held by TCRdb, this immuneACCESS table contains in-frame sequences only and omits some clones. Under half of the omission traces to an unresolved V gene where checked; the cause of the rest is unknown. The sample has more than 60,000 clones on record, about 89% of them singletons. The top ten clones comprise about 5.6% of the sample. Specimen: CD4+ or CD8+ T cells sorted from blood, collected in a trial of the OX40 agonist ivuxolimab. These TCRs come from an adult with an advanced solid tumor such as melanoma, head and neck, liver or kidney cancer.

This clone appeared many times. This chain links TRBV10-2 with TRBJ1-5; a weak D match, TRBD1 (6 bases). CDR3 length: 15 residues. With 1 base removed from V and 5 bases from J, the gap between germline ends came to 12 bases. Germline V CDR1 and CDR2: WSHSY, SAAADI. The CDR3 nucleotides read TGCGCCAGCAGTGAGTGGGGGGCGAGGGATCAGCCCCAGCATTTT. Its translation: CASSEWGARDQPQHF.

The rearrangement uses TRBV7-2 and TRBJ1-5; a possible D gene is TRBD1 (6 bases). Trimming stripped 0 bases from V and 2 bases from J, with 8 bases between. This CDR3 is built from 15 residues. The germline V gene has CDR1 SGHTA and CDR2 FQGNSA. The CDR3, as DNA: TGTGCCAGCAGCTTAGCGTCAGGGGGCAATCAGCCCCAGCATTTT. Its translation is CASSLASGGNQPQHF. The full variable domain, in which reference TRBV7-2 and TRBJ1-5 provide the parts outside the CDR3, is GAGVSQSPSNKVTEKGKDVELRCDPISGHTALYWYRQSLGQGLEFLIYFQGNSAPDKSGLPSDRFSAERTGGSVSTLTIQRTQQEDSAVYLCASSLASGGNQPQHFGDGTRLSIL.

The chain employs TRBV6-1 and TRBJ1-4, with 7 bases that match TRBD1. Germline V CDR1 and CDR2: MNHNS, SASEGT. The CDR3 totals 16 residues. With 4 bases clipped from V and 11 bases from J, the junction kept 16 bases outside the gene matches. The CDR3 loop reads CASSVIQGKLRDKLFF. The DNA for the CDR3 is TGTGCCAGCAGTGTGATACAGGGGAAGCTCCGAGATAAACTGTTTTTT.

The chain carries TRBV6-5 and TRBJ1-2; 8 nucleotides align to TRBD1. The CDR3 totals 14 residues. Germline CDR1 and CDR2: MNHEY and SVGAGI. V shed 6 bases and J 6 bases; nucleotides not matched to a gene: 9. The DNA for the CDR3 is TGTGCCAGCAGAACCAGGGGGCGGGTGAATGGCTACACCTTC. Its protein is CASRTRGRVNGYTF.

This chain connects TRBV5-1 to TRBJ1-4; D is possibly TRBD1 (5 bases). Trimming removed 4 bases from V and 7 bases from J, with 17 bases in between. This CDR3 contains 15 residues. Germline values: CDR1 SGHRS, CDR2 YFSETQ. The CDR3 sequence: CASSRGRGSSEKLFF. The DNA for the CDR3 is TGCGCCAGCAGCCGGGGCCGGGGAAGTAGTGAAAAACTGTTTTTT.

The V call is TRBV2, the J call TRBJ2-7; tentatively, D is TRBD1 (6 bases). Trimming shortened V by 8 bases and J by 3 bases, and 11 bases separated the two germline ends. CDR3 length: 12 residues. CDR1 is SNHLY, CDR2 FYNNEI, per germline. Here the CDR3 DNA reads TGTGCCAGCCGGGACAACATCTACGAGCAGTACTTC. Translation: CASRDNIYEQYF.

The V and J genes are TRBV2 and TRBJ1-5, with TRBD1 matching over 11 bases. This CDR3 is built from 13 residues. CDR1 is SNHLY, CDR2 FYNNEI, per germline. Trimming cost V 8 bases and J 5 bases; bases outside gene matches: 2. CDR3 loop: CASRTGGDQPQHF. In DNA, the CDR3 is TGTGCCAGCCGGACAGGGGGCGATCAGCCCCAGCATTTT.

This clone was found a few times. J is TRBJ1-1 and V is TRBV28; no clear D. V was cut by 5 bases and J by 1 base, with 8 bases left in between. Germline V gene sequence: CDR1 MDHEN, CDR2 SYDVKM. CDR3 size: 13 residues. Here the CDR3 reads CASSTVANTEAFF. The CDR3 nucleotides are TGTGCCAGCAGTACCGTTGCGAACACTGAAGCTTTCTTT.

The V gene is TRBV28, the J gene TRBJ2-1; 7 bases align to TRBD2. V was clipped by 8 bases and J by 4 bases; unmatched bases: 14. This CDR3 has 16 residues. In germline, CDR1 is MDHEN, CDR2 SYDVKM. CDR3 in DNA: TGTGCCAGCTGGGGACTCAGCGGGAAGAGGTACAATGAGCAGTTCTTC. Translating gives CASWGLSGKRYNEQFF.

The sample holds one count of this clone. This rearrangement joins TRBV18 to TRBJ1-1; tentatively, D is TRBD1 (6 bases). Germline V gives CDR1 KGHSH, CDR2 LQKENI. Trimming left V 3 bases short and J 0 bases short, with 17 bases between. This CDR3 comprises 17 residues. Here the CDR3 reads CASSPLPLTGLNTEAFF. CDR3 sequence (DNA): TGTGCCAGCTCACCCCTACCATTGACAGGTCTGAACACTGAAGCTTTCTTT.

V and J are TRBV4-2 and TRBJ2-7; TRBD1 might be the D (5 bases). In germline, CDR1 is LGHNA, CDR2 YNFKEQ. CDR3 length equals 11 residues. V lost 7 bases, J lost 7 bases, and 11 bases lay in between. CDR3 sequence: CASTQGLEQYF. The CDR3 nucleotides are TGTGCCAGCACGCAGGGTCTTGAGCAGTACTTC.

The chain uses TRBV2 and TRBJ1-1; D might be TRBD1 (5 bases). Germline assignment: CDR1 SNHLY and CDR2 FYNNEI. Trimming stripped 4 bases from V and 1 base from J, with 13 bases between. The CDR3 sequence is 15 residues long. CDR3 in amino acids: CASSAALTGNTEAFF. CDR3 nucleotide sequence: TGTGCCAGCAGTGCCGCCTTAACAGGGAACACTGAAGCTTTCTTT.

The V call is TRBV2, the J call TRBJ2-7; 7 nucleotides match TRBD2. From germline, CDR1 is SNHLY and CDR2 FYNNEI. V was clipped by 4 bases and J by 11 bases; unmatched bases: 5. The CDR3 contains 11 residues. The CDR3, as DNA: TGTGCCAGCAGTGGGGAGGGTACGAAGTACTTC. Translated, it gives CASSGEGTKYF. The full variable domain, rest sourced from reference TRBV2 and TRBJ2-7, is EPEVTQTPSHQVTQMGQEVILRCVPISNHLYFYWYRQILGQKVEFLVSFYNNEISEKSEIFDDQFSVERPDGSNFTLKIRSTKLEDSAMYFCASSGEGTKYFGPGTRLTVT.

V usage is TRBV13 and J usage is TRBJ2-7; 9 nucleotides agree with TRBD1. The CDR3 sequence is 14 residues long. Looked up from germline, CDR1 is PRHDT and CDR2 is FYEKMQ (reference sequence). V lost 4 bases and J lost 13; bases outside the gene matches: 14. As DNA, the CDR3 is TGTGCCAGCAGCTCGTCCCGGGACAGGGAACACCCTTACTTC. It is translated as CASSSSRDREHPYF.

This chain joins TRBV11-2 and TRBJ2-5, with 10 bases identical to TRBD2. CDR1 SGHAT and CDR2 FQNNGV come from the germline V gene. This CDR3 region has 14 residues. V was clipped by 1 base and J by 7 bases; unmatched bases: 3. CDR3 in amino acids: CASSLGTSGRTQYF. The CDR3 DNA is TGTGCCAGCAGCTTAGGGACTAGCGGTCGGACCCAGTACTTC.

V usage is TRBV7-9 and J usage is TRBJ2-7; D perhaps matches TRBD2 (5 bases). Deletions cut 5 bases from V and 6 bases from J, with 17 bases between. The germline CDR1 and CDR2 sequences are SEHNR and FQNEAQ (reference sequence). There are 14 residues in the CDR3. For the CDR3, the DNA is TGTGCCAGCAGCAAAACCTCTACTGCGGGCGAGCAGTACTTC. It is translated as CASSKTSTAGEQYF.

V gene TRBV6-6 combines with J gene TRBJ2-3; D is possibly TRBD2 (6 bases). V lost 6 bases and J 11 bases, leaving 27 bases between the germline ends. This CDR3 is built from 16 residues. The V gene's germline CDR1 is MNHNY and CDR2 SVGAGI (reference sequence). The DNA of the CDR3 is TGTGCCAGCAGAGATCACAGAGCCTTTCGATCGGGAGAGCAGTATTTT. It specifies CASRDHRAFRSGEQYF.

This clone turned up a few times. The chain uses TRBV6-6 and TRBJ2-5, with D tentatively TRBD1 (6 bases). Trimming pared 3 bases from V and 0 bases from J, leaving 14 bases between. Germline V gene data show CDR1 as MNHNY and CDR2 as SVGAGI (reference sequence). The CDR3 covers 16 residues. DNA for the CDR3: TGTGCCAGCAGTTATACCGGTTCAGGGGACCAAGAGACCCAGTACTTC. Translating gives CASSYTGSGDQETQYF.

The gene calls are TRBV6-6 and TRBJ2-1, with D possibly being TRBD1 (5 bases). CDR1 is MNHNY and CDR2 is SVGAGI in the germline V gene (reference sequence). The CDR3 totals 12 residues. Trimming removed 5 bases from V and 7 bases from J, with 9 bases in between. This CDR3 is CASSKQENEQFF. In nucleotides, the CDR3 is TGTGCCAGCAGTAAACAGGAAAATGAGCAGTTCTTC.

The chain has TRBV6-1 and TRBJ1-1, with D perhaps TRBD1 (5 bases). V was pared by 8 bases and J by 0 bases, with 10 bases between. Per germline, CDR1 MNHNS and CDR2 SASEGT. This CDR3 contains 13 residues. CDR3 residues: CASAWGLNTEAFF. Written as DNA, the CDR3 is TGTGCCAGCGCGTGGGGCTTGAACACTGAAGCTTTCTTT.

The count of this clone is one. The chain has TRBV19 and TRBJ2-2, with D maybe TRBD2 (7 bases). CDR1 is LNHDA and CDR2 is SQIVND in the germline V gene (reference sequence). The CDR3 runs 16 residues. Trimming removed 6 bases from V and 2 bases from J, with 16 bases in between. DNA of the CDR3: TGTGCCAGTAGCCCTTGGGCGGGGGCTAACACCGGGGAGCTGTTTTTT. The encoded protein is CASSPWAGANTGELFF.

The chain has TRBV6-1 and TRBJ1-5; no reliable D call. Germline CDR1 is MNHNS and CDR2 is SASEGT. This CDR3 spans 13 amino acids. Trimming pared 3 bases from V and 7 bases from J, leaving 10 bases between. The CDR3 sequence is CASSDWRRQPQHF. In DNA, the CDR3 is TGTGCCAGCAGTGATTGGCGTAGACAGCCCCAGCATTTT.

V usage is TRBV7-3 and J usage is TRBJ2-1; D unresolved. The V end was cut by 2 bases, the J end by 0 bases, with 8 bases between. The CDR3 has 15 residues. Germline-derived CDR1 and CDR2 are SGHTA and FQGTGA. Here the CDR3 DNA reads TGTGCCAGCAGCTTAGAGAAGAGCTCCTACAATGAGCAGTTCTTC. It is translated as CASSLEKSSYNEQFF.

The CDR3 region has the DNA TGTGCCTGGAGTCCCACGCCGAGCTACAATGAGCAGTTCTTC. It encodes CAWSPTPSYNEQFF. The chain couples TRBV30 to TRBJ2-1; D is ambiguous. Trimming pared 2 bases from V and 3 bases from J, leaving 11 bases between. Germline V gives CDR1 GTSNPN, CDR2 SVGIG (reference sequence). The CDR3 is 14 amino acids.

The chain links TRBV27 to TRBJ2-1; D remains ambiguous. The V end lost 6 bases, the J end lost 9 bases, and 12 bases lay between the germline ends. Germline V lookup: CDR1 MNHEY, CDR2 SMNVEV (reference sequence). The CDR3 length is 12 residues. The CDR3 DNA reads TGTGCCAGCAGCCCACTTAATACTGAGCAGTTCTTC. As protein: CASSPLNTEQFF.

The rearrangement uses TRBV7-3 and TRBJ2-3; 8 bases line up with TRBD1. The CDR3 is 15 residues long. Germline CDR1 SGHTA, CDR2 FQGTGA. V gave up 1 base and J gave up 3 bases; unmatched junction bases: 3. Here the CDR3 DNA reads TGTGCCAGCAGCTTAAGTCGGACAGGGACAGATACGCAGTATTTT. It specifies CASSLSRTGTDTQYF. Supplemented by reference TRBV7-3 and TRBJ2-3, the full variable domain reads GAGVSQTPSNKVTEKGKYVELRCDPISGHTALYWYRQSLGQGPEFLIYFQGTGAADDSGLPNDRFFAVRPEGSVSTLKIQRTERGDSAVYLCASSLSRTGTDTQYFGPGTRLTVL.

The rearrangement links TRBV11-3 to TRBJ2-1; 9 bases align to TRBD2. V gave up 2 bases and J gave up 8 bases; unmatched junction bases: 7. The CDR3 runs to 15 residues. Germline lookup yields CDR1 SGHNT and CDR2 YENEEA. The DNA for the CDR3 is TGTGCCAGCAGCTTATCGGGGACTAGCAGCGATGAGCAGTTCTTC. It encodes CASSLSGTSSDEQFF. The full variable domain, rest sourced from reference TRBV11-3 and TRBJ2-1, is EAGVVQSPRYKIIEKKQPVAFWCNPISGHNTLYWYLQNLGQGPELLIRYENEEAVDDSQLPKDRFSAERLKGVDSTLKIQPAELGDSAVYLCASSLSGTSSDEQFFGPGTRLTVL.